These 5 T cell receptor beta chains share one sample of origin, sequenced in a study of blood T cells in healthy people across ages. Through a sample-barcoded 5' primer and a J-beta primer mix, a second PCR was run for 7 to 11 cycles. From the 5' RACE reads, TCRdb called clonotypes with MiXCR, one entry per CDR3 protein. The sample yields approximately 2,000,000 distinct CDR3 sequences, around 42% seen once. The material sequenced was blood. The source is a human donor in good health.

The V gene is TRBV5-5, the J gene TRBJ1-4; D is ambiguous. Trimming shortened V by 5 bases and J by 6 bases, and 14 bases separated the two germline ends. This CDR3 has 14 amino acids. CDR1 and CDR2 from the germline V gene are SGHKS and YYEKEE (reference sequence). CDR3 region: CASRSLGEDEKLFF. CDR3 sequence (DNA): TGTGCCAGCAGATCGTTGGGAGAGGATGAAAAACTGTTTTTT.

A few counts support this clonotype. V gene TRBV4-3 combines with J gene TRBJ2-5; TRBD2 is a possible D gene (5 bases). Germline V lookup: CDR1 LGHNA, CDR2 YSLEER. The ends were cut back, 0 bases at V and 4 bases at J, with 12 bases in the middle. The CDR3 is 15 amino acids. The CDR3 sequence: CASSQESDRGETQYF. In DNA form, the CDR3 reads TGCGCCAGCAGCCAAGAATCGGATCGGGGAGAGACCCAGTACTTC.

The chain carries TRBV5-1 and TRBJ1-1; 7 bases line up with TRBD1. Losses at the gene ends were 2 bases for V and 5 bases for J; bases not matched to a gene: 9. The CDR3 totals 15 residues. Per the germline V gene, CDR1 is SGHRS and CDR2 is YFSETQ. CDR3 residues: CASSLSLEGATEAFF. CDR3 bases: TGCGCCAGCAGCTTAAGCTTGGAGGGGGCGACTGAAGCTTTCTTT.

This clonotype was seen more than once but under ten times. The germline gene is not matched at one end of the junction; a read error may be the cause. This chain links TRBV4-1 with TRBJ2-1, with D perhaps matching TRBD2 (6 bases). The CDR3 is 15 amino acids. Per germline, CDR1 MGHRA and CDR2 YSYEKL. CDR3 residues: CASSQAGVSCNEQFF. For the CDR3, the DNA is TGCGCCAGCAGCCAAGCGGGGGTGTCCTGCAATGAGCAGTTCTTC.

This clonotype has at least ten counts. V usage is TRBV7-2 and J usage is TRBJ2-1; 11 nucleotides match TRBD2. Per germline, CDR1 SGHTA and CDR2 FQGNSA. The CDR3 runs to 13 residues. V shed 3 bases and J 13 bases; nucleotides not matched to a gene: 5. The CDR3 loop is CASSFQTSGVQFF. CDR3 DNA: TGTGCCAGCAGCTTCCAGACTAGCGGGGTACAGTTCTTC. The full variable domain, with the rest looked up from reference TRBV7-2 and TRBJ2-1, is GAGVSQSPSNKVTEKGKDVELRCDPISGHTALYWYRQSLGQGLEFLIYFQGNSAPDKSGLPSDRFSAERTGGSVSTLTIQRTQQEDSAVYLCASSFQTSGVQFFGPGTRLTVL.